This TCR beta chain is drawn from a study of cytomegalovirus exposure and HLA in healthy donors. On the study more broadly: Caucasian-associated ancestry cluster membership applied to around 76% of approximately 400 genotyped donors. Findings of the study overall: From TCR beta sequences, most subjects' HLA-A and HLA-B alleles were reportedly predicted accurately. Immune exposure data for these donors was limited to CMV serostatus. Links to common viral pathogens appeared, in a later analysis, for several of the most significant clusters.

CDR3 length: 18 amino acids. Looked up from germline, CDR1 is MNHNS and CDR2 is SASEGT. Between the trimmed V and J ends, which lost 4 bases and 0 bases, there was a span of 19 bases. On this clone: Its specificity is not known.

PCR was performed using 60 Vbeta and 13 Jbeta primers. TCRdb's copy holds only in-frame clones and misses some; the assay was immunoSEQ multiplex PCR. This table holds about 120,000 clones, around 80% found once. This sequence was found in a woman aged 18-35 years in good health and CMV-seronegative. This chain joins TRBV6-1 and TRBJ1-5, with D unclear. The sequenced sample consisted of PBMCs. The chain's CDR3 is CASSGSLGRQHSNQPQHF. Here the CDR3 DNA reads TGTGCCAGCAGTGGCTCCCTTGGGCGACAACATAGCAATCAGCCCCAGCATTTT.